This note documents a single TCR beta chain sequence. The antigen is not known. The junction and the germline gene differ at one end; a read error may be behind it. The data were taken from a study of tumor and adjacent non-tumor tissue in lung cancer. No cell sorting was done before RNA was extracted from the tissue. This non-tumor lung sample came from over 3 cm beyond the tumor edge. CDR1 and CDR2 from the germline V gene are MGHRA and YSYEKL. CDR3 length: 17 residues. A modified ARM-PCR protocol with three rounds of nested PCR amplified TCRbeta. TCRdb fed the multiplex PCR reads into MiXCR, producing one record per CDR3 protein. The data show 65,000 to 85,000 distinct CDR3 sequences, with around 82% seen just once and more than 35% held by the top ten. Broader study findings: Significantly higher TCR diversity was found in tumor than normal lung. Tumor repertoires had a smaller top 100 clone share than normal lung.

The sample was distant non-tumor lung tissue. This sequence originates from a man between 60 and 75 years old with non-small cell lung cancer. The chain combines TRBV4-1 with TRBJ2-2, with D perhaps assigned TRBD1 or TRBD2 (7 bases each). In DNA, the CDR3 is TGCGGCAGCAGCCAAGAGCAGGGGGGGGCGAACACCGAGGAGCTGTTTTTT. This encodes CGSSQEQGGANTEELFF.